This TCR beta chain derives from a study of blood T cell repertoires in COVID-19. Background on the study: Samples came from the United States, Italy and Spain, spanning acute and convalescent COVID-19. T cells, B-cell-depleted T cells, or PBMCs supplied cDNA or gDNA.

Germline lookup yields CDR1 MNHEY and CDR2 SVGEGT. The V gene lost 4 bases and the J gene lost 2 bases, with 9 bases spanning the gap. This CDR3 is built from 13 residues. In the original analysis: Quantification of nucleated cells was approximated via reference gene primer amplification. Profiled with immunoSEQ multiplex PCR; TCRdb holds only in-frame clones, not every one. V, J and clone size derive from that table, while D and trimming were established from the DNA sequence. The sample has some 240,000 clones, around 83% seen once. The chain is built from TRBV6-2 or TRBV6-3 and TRBJ2-7; the D is unclear. Sequenced sample: peripheral blood. The sequence was collected from a man aged 45-60 years with active or convalescent COVID-19. The CDR3 sequence: CASSSVRPYEQYF. The CDR3, as DNA: TGTGCCAGCAGTTCGGTGCGGCCCTACGAGCAGTACTTC.